These 30 T cell receptor beta chains were all obtained from the same sample, sequenced in a study of T cells after yellow fever vaccination. TCRdb redid the calling of the 5' RACE reads with MiXCR, one entry per CDR3 protein. Among around 300,000 distinct CDR3 sequences listed, approximately 4.5% were seen once. The starting material was PBMCs, obtained 15 days after the yellow fever booster vaccination. The receptors stem from a man between 18 and 35 years old who received the YFV17D yellow fever vaccine.

Only a few counts were recorded for this clonotype. The chain has TRBV6-5 and TRBJ1-3; D is uncertain. V was trimmed by 7 bases and J by 3 bases, leaving 13 bases between them. In germline, CDR1 is MNHEY, CDR2 SVGAGI. CDR3 length: 14 residues. The CDR3 is CASNPYGNGNTIYF. The CDR3, as DNA: TGTGCCAGCAATCCATACGGGAATGGAAACACCATATATTTT.

This clonotype was observed many times. The rearrangement uses TRBV12-3 or TRBV12-4 and TRBJ2-3; D unresolved. This CDR3 is built from 12 residues. Trimming left V 2 bases short and J 4 bases short, with 4 bases between. CDR3 loop: CASSLTSDTQYF. The CDR3 DNA sequence: TGTGCCAGCAGTTTAACATCAGATACGCAGTATTTT.

V usage is TRBV12-3 or TRBV12-4 and J usage is TRBJ1-1; possible D gene TRBD1, 6 bases. The germline V and J ends were trimmed by 7 bases and 3 bases, with 15 bases remaining between them. The CDR3 loop spans 14 amino acids. As DNA, the CDR3 is TGTGCCAGCACCCTACAGGGATGGGACACTGAAGCTTTCTTT. As protein: CASTLQGWDTEAFF.

V gene TRBV10-3 combines with J gene TRBJ1-2; D uncertain. Deletions cut 0 bases from V and 2 bases from J, with 10 bases between. The germline CDR1 and CDR2 sequences are ENHRY and SYGVKD. CDR3 length: 15 residues. The DNA for the CDR3 is TGTGCCATCAGTGAGTCATTCGTCCAGAACTATGGCTACACCTTC. Protein: CAISESFVQNYGYTF.

The rearrangement uses TRBV2 and TRBJ1-2; D is ambiguous. Trimming pared 6 bases from V and 0 bases from J, leaving 14 bases between. CDR3 length: 15 residues. Per the germline V gene, CDR1 is SNHLY and CDR2 is FYNNEI. CDR3 sequence (DNA): TGTGCCAGCAGGGGTCCGCGGGTAACTAACTATGGCTACACCTTC. Encoded protein: CASRGPRVTNYGYTF.

The chain links TRBV4-1 to TRBJ1-6; D possibly corresponds to TRBD1 (6 bases). Trimming shortened V by 4 bases and J by 11 bases, and 21 bases separated the two germline ends. Germline CDR1 MGHRA, CDR2 YSYEKL. The CDR3 length is 16 residues. This chain's CDR3 is CASSPPTTQGYAPLHF. DNA of the CDR3: TGCGCCAGCAGCCCGCCCACTACACAGGGATACGCACCCCTCCACTTT.

This sequence joins TRBV7-2 and TRBJ2-7; 8 bases line up with TRBD2. The V gene end was trimmed by 1 base and the J gene end by 5 bases; junction bases not matched to a gene: 1. Germline values: CDR1 SGHTA, CDR2 FQGNSA. The CDR3 sequence is 13 residues long. CDR3 amino acids: CASSLGLANEQYV. For the CDR3, the DNA is TGTGCCAGCAGCTTAGGACTAGCGAACGAGCAGTACGTC.

This clonotype was observed many times. V and J are TRBV7-2 and TRBJ2-5; D possibly corresponds to TRBD2 (7 bases). The CDR3 length is 14 residues. Trimming pared 5 bases from V and 6 bases from J, leaving 16 bases between. The germline V gene has CDR1 SGHTA and CDR2 FQGNSA. The CDR3 here is CASSGTGGAKTQYF. The CDR3 nucleotides are TGTGCCAGCAGCGGTACTGGGGGGGCAAAGACCCAGTACTTC.

The gene calls are TRBV15 and TRBJ2-2; perhaps TRBD1 as D (5 bases). Germline loops: CDR1 LNHNV, CDR2 YYDKDF (reference sequence). The CDR3 has 15 amino acids. The V and J ends lost 5 bases and 5 bases respectively, with 15 bases between them. CDR3 bases: TGTGCCACCAGCGTAGGACACCGTGGGACCGGGGAGCTGTTTTTT. This translates into CATSVGHRGTGELFF.

V usage is TRBV5-1 and J usage is TRBJ1-2; D call uncertain. This CDR3 has 16 residues. In germline, CDR1 is SGHRS, CDR2 YFSETQ. The V end lost 0 bases, the J end lost 3 bases, and 15 bases lay between the germline ends. CDR3 sequence: CASSLGPVGLDYGYTF. The DNA for the CDR3 is TGCGCCAGCAGCTTGGGCCCAGTCGGTTTGGACTATGGCTACACCTTC.

In its sample, this clonotype was seen many times. This sequence joins TRBV10-3 and TRBJ2-3; no clear D gene. Germline V lookup: CDR1 ENHRY, CDR2 SYGVKD. The CDR3 covers 11 residues. Trimming cost V 2 bases and J 3 bases, with 0 bases left between them. The CDR3 sequence: CAISETDTQYF. The CDR3 nucleotides read TGTGCCATCAGTGAGACAGATACGCAGTATTTT.

This clonotype was counted many times. The chain employs TRBV18 and TRBJ2-1, with a tentative D call TRBD2 (5 bases). The CDR3 totals 16 residues. V gave up 2 bases and J gave up 7 bases, with 18 bases separating them. Germline loops: CDR1 KGHSH, CDR2 LQKENI. Written as DNA, the CDR3 is TGTGCCAGCTCACCAGGAGTCCCTAGCTTAGGGAATGAGCAGTTCTTC. Residues: CASSPGVPSLGNEQFF.

V is TRBV7-8 and J is TRBJ2-1, with D possibly TRBD1 on 6 matching bases. Germline CDR1 SGHVS, CDR2 FQNEAQ. Trimming stripped 5 bases from V and 5 bases from J, with 10 bases between. The CDR3 extends over 13 amino acids. The DNA of the CDR3 is TGTGCCAGCAGCCAGGACAGCCACAATGAGCAGTTCTTC. Its protein is CASSQDSHNEQFF. Together with reference TRBV7-8 and TRBJ2-1, the CDR3 gives the full variable domain: GAGVSQSPRYKVAKRGQDVALRCDPISGHVSLFWYQQALGQGPEFLTYFQNEAQLDKSGLPSDRFFAERPEGSVSTLKIQRTQQEDSAVYLCASSQDSHNEQFFGPGTRLTVL.

There are many counts of this clonotype. J is TRBJ1-1 and V is TRBV7-2, with no clear D. Germline V lookup: CDR1 SGHTA, CDR2 FQGNSA. Trimming removed 1 base from V and 7 bases from J, with 7 bases in between. This CDR3 has 12 amino acids. CDR3 sequence (DNA): TGTGCCAGCAGCTTAGACAGTCATGAAGCTTTCTTT. This translates into CASSLDSHEAFF.

This clonotype was detected a few times. This sequence joins TRBV29-1 and TRBJ2-5; no clear D. CDR1 is SQVTM and CDR2 is ANQGSEA in the germline V gene. There are 12 residues in the CDR3. Trimming shortened V by 3 bases and J by 4 bases, and 9 bases separated the two germline ends. The CDR3, as DNA: TGCAGCGTTGACCCCCCGGTAGAGACCCAGTACTTC. It is translated as CSVDPPVETQYF.

The sample holds many counts of this clonotype. The chain joins TRBV4-3 to TRBJ1-2, with D unresolved. CDR1 and CDR2 (germline): LGHNA, YSLEER. There are 15 residues in the CDR3. V gave up 1 base and J gave up 4 bases, with 13 bases separating them. DNA for the CDR3: TGCGCCAGCAGCCAAGGGGTTCCACAACCCTATGGCTACACCTTC. Its translation: CASSQGVPQPYGYTF.

The table lists this clonotype with many counts. This chain links TRBV6-5 with TRBJ2-3; D is perhaps TRBD1 (5 bases). Germline-derived CDR1 and CDR2 are MNHEY and SVGAGI. The V gene lost 5 bases and the J gene lost 2 bases, with 11 bases spanning the gap. The CDR3 loop spans 14 amino acids. The CDR3 DNA follows: TGTGCCAGCAGTACTGAGGACACCACAGATACGCAGTATTTT. Amino acids: CASSTEDTTDTQYF.

This clonotype was counted ten times or more. This sequence joins TRBV6-2 or TRBV6-3 and TRBJ1-1, with D possibly being TRBD1 (5 bases). V was trimmed by 8 bases and J by 2 bases, leaving 12 bases between them. The CDR3 spans 13 residues. The germline V gene has CDR1 MNHEY and CDR2 SVGEGT. The CDR3 DNA reads as TGTGCCAGCGCCGGCAGGGTAAACACTGAAGCTTTCTTT. Protein: CASAGRVNTEAFF.

This clonotype was recorded at least ten times. V is TRBV9 and J is TRBJ2-3; tentatively, D is TRBD1 (5 bases). V lost 0 bases and J 2 bases, leaving 19 bases between the germline ends. Germline V gene sequence: CDR1 SGDLS, CDR2 YYNGEE. The CDR3 is 18 amino acids. CDR3 in DNA: TGTGCCAGCAGCGTAGTCGCGACGGGTATGGGGCTCACAGATACGCAGTATTTT. Its protein is CASSVVATGMGLTDTQYF. Looking up the rest from reference TRBV9 and TRBJ2-3 gives the full variable domain: DSGVTQTPKHLITATGQRVTLRCSPRSGDLSVYWYQQSLDQGLQFLIQYYNGEERAKGNILERFSAQQFPDLHSELNLSSLELGDSALYFCASSVVATGMGLTDTQYFGPGTRLTVL.

The chain links TRBV10-2 to TRBJ2-1, with TRBD2 matching over 8 bases. Losses at the gene ends were 8 bases for V and 7 bases for J; bases not matched to a gene: 7. CDR1 is WSHSY and CDR2 is SAAADI in the germline V gene. The CDR3 consists of 13 residues. CDR3 sequence reads: CASLGGGINEQFF. CDR3 DNA: TGCGCCAGCCTGGGCGGGGGGATAAATGAGCAGTTCTTC.

Ten or more counts support this clonotype. The rearrangement joins TRBV6-5 to TRBJ1-6; 10 bases map to TRBD1. There are 15 residues in the CDR3. J lost 9 bases, V lost 2 bases, and 4 bases had no gene match. Germline lookup yields CDR1 MNHEY and CDR2 SVGAGI. CDR3 coding DNA: TGTGCCAGCAGTTACCTGGACAGGGGGGGTTCACCCCTCCACTTT. The encoded protein is CASSYLDRGGSPLHF.

The chain recombines TRBV7-9 with TRBJ1-4; D not resolved. V gave up 3 bases and J gave up 0 bases, with 5 bases separating them. The germline V gene has CDR1 SEHNR and CDR2 FQNEAQ (reference sequence). The length of the CDR3 is 14 residues. The CDR3 DNA follows: TGTGCCAGCAGCTTGTCCCCAACTAATGAAAAACTGTTTTTT. This codes for CASSLSPTNEKLFF.

This clonotype showed up many times. The chain couples TRBV12-3 or TRBV12-4 to TRBJ1-1; D gene ambiguous. V lost 5 bases to trimming and J lost 1 base, with 11 bases between them. The CDR3 loop spans 14 amino acids. The CDR3 DNA reads as TGTGCCAGCAGTCCTCGGACTGGGAACACTGAAGCTTTCTTT. Protein sequence: CASSPRTGNTEAFF.

The chain links TRBV3-1 to TRBJ2-7; 7 bases fit TRBD2. CDR3 length: 13 residues. CDR1 LGHDT and CDR2 YNNKEL come from the germline V gene (reference sequence). V dropped 1 base and J dropped 5; count of bases not matched to a gene: 2. The CDR3, as DNA: TGTGCCAGCAGCCAAGGTGGGGGGGACGAGCAGTACTTC. Amino acids: CASSQGGGDEQYF.

This clonotype has more than one count but fewer than ten. This chain joins TRBV7-9 and TRBJ2-2; D not resolved. This CDR3 comprises 15 residues. V lost 2 bases and J 2 bases, leaving 9 bases between the germline ends. CDR1 is SEHNR and CDR2 is FQNEAQ in the germline V gene (reference sequence). This CDR3 is CASSLSIPNTGELFF. CDR3 sequence (DNA): TGTGCCAGCAGCTTAAGCATTCCCAACACCGGGGAGCTGTTTTTT.

This chain links TRBV5-4 with TRBJ2-3; no clear D. The germline CDR1 and CDR2 sequences are SGHNT and YYREEE (reference sequence). The CDR3 is 16 amino acids. V lost 5 bases to trimming and J lost 2 bases, with 18 bases between them. CDR3 DNA: TGTGCCAGCAGACAGTCAGCAGTAGACCTCACAGATACGCAGTATTTT. Protein product: CASRQSAVDLTDTQYF.

In this sample, this clonotype turned up a few times. CDR3 nucleotide sequence: TGCGCCAGCAGCTTTATGGTAGCGGGGCCACAAGAGACCCAGTACTTC. Residues: CASSFMVAGPQETQYF. V and J are TRBV5-1 and TRBJ2-5; 8 bases are shared with TRBD2. The ends lost 2 bases at V and 2 bases at J; junction bases unmatched: 8. The CDR3 loop spans 16 amino acids. Per the germline V gene, CDR1 is SGHRS and CDR2 is YFSETQ.

This clonotype was observed a few times. As DNA, the CDR3 is TGTGCCAGCAGTTTAAGCGTGGCCAACACAGATACGCAGTATTTT. It yields the protein CASSLSVANTDTQYF. This chain joins TRBV28 and TRBJ2-3; D call uncertain. Per germline, CDR1 MDHEN and CDR2 SYDVKM. This CDR3 comprises 15 residues. V dropped 2 bases and J dropped 2 bases, with 11 bases sitting between them.

This clonotype has ten or more counts. V usage is TRBV12-3 or TRBV12-4 and J usage is TRBJ2-3, with D perhaps matching TRBD1 or TRBD2 (6 bases each). Between the trimmed V and J ends, which lost 5 bases and 9 bases, there was a span of 12 bases. The CDR3 is made up of 12 amino acids. CDR3 protein: CASSVFGGTQYF. In DNA, the CDR3 is TGTGCCAGCAGTGTATTCGGGGGCACGCAGTATTTT.

Written as DNA, the CDR3 is TGTGCCAGCAGCTTTGTGGGCCCGGGGACCCAAGAGACCCAGTACTTC. It codes for CASSFVGPGTQETQYF. The chain is built from TRBV5-6 and TRBJ2-5; perhaps D is TRBD1 or TRBD2 (5 bases each). Per germline, CDR1 SGHDT and CDR2 YYEEEE. The CDR3 extends over 16 amino acids. V was cut by 2 bases and J by 1 base, with 15 bases left in between.